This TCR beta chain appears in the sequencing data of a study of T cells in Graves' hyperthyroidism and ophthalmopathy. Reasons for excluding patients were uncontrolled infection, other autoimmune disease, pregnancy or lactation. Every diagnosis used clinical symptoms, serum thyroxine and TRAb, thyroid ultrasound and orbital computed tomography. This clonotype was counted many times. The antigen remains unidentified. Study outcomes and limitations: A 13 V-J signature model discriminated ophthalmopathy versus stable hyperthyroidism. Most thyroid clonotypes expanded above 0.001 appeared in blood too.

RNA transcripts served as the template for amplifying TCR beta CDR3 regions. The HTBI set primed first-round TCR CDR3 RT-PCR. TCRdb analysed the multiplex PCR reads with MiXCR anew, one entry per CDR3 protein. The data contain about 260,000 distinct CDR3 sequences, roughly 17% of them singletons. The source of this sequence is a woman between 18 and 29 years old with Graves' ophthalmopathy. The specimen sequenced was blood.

CDR3 residues: CASSLGQGGNEQYF. CDR3 sequence (DNA): TGTGCCAGCAGTTTGGGACAGGGAGGAAACGAGCAGTACTTC. The chain combines TRBV28 with TRBJ2-7; 9 bases are a match to TRBD1. The CDR3 loop spans 14 amino acids. The germline CDR1 and CDR2 sequences are MDHEN and SYDVKM. The V segment lost 3 bases and the J segment 5 bases; nucleotides outside the gene matches: 5.